The clone carrying this TCR beta chain was found a few times. RNA transcripts served as template for amplifying TCR beta CDR3 sequences. First-round RT-PCR relied on HTBI primers, and a second-round multiplex PCR came next. TCRdb recomputed calls from the multiplex PCR reads with MiXCR, one row per CDR3 protein. The table has roughly 380,000 distinct CDR3 sequences, about 16% seen once. Stable hyperthyroidism meant no progression to ophthalmopathy within 18 months of follow-up. V lost 5 bases to trimming and J lost 5 bases; unmatched junction nucleotides: 9. The CDR3 runs 15 residues. The data stem from a study of Graves' ophthalmopathy and Graves' hyperthyroidism.

The receptor's source is a woman aged 18-29 years with stable Graves' hyperthyroidism. The rearrangement joins TRBV12-3 or TRBV12-4 to TRBJ2-3; 8 nucleotides match TRBD2. Specimen: peripheral blood. The CDR3 protein is CASSPSAGEVDTQYF. The CDR3 DNA reads TGTGCCAGCAGTCCATCAGCGGGGGAGGTAGATACGCAGTATTTT.